The 20 T cell receptor beta chains presented below share a single source sample, sequenced in a study of CD8 T cells in ankylosing spondylitis. TCRdb processed the 5' RACE reads anew with MiXCR; each CDR3 protein has one entry. The sample has fewer than 500,000 distinct CDR3 sequences; about a fifth are singletons. Overall study findings and caveats: A TCR beta motif made of under 10 highly homologous variants seemed typical of ankylosing spondylitis blood.

Their antigens are not known. Sequenced sample: blood, either unsorted or a sorted T cell fraction (not recorded which). These receptors were collected from a male donor with ankylosing spondylitis.

V and J are TRBV5-1 and TRBJ2-6; D call uncertain. The germline CDR1 and CDR2 sequences are SGHRS and YFSETQ. The CDR3 sequence is 15 residues long. V was clipped by 2 bases and J by 0 bases, with 6 bases between them. The CDR3 here is CASSFSDSGANVLTF. The CDR3 DNA sequence: TGCGCCAGCAGCTTCTCGGACTCTGGGGCCAACGTCCTGACTTTC.

This clonotype was seen more than once but under ten times. The chain recombines TRBV11-2 with TRBJ1-1; unclear D gene. Germline loops: CDR1 SGHAT, CDR2 FQNNGV. The CDR3 runs 14 residues. The V end lost 1 base, the J end lost 5 bases, and 11 bases lay between the germline ends. The CDR3 is CASSLGRGETEAFF. CDR3 DNA sequence: TGTGCCAGCAGCTTAGGACGGGGTGAGACTGAAGCTTTCTTT.

This clonotype was counted between two and nine times. The J gene is TRBJ1-1, the V gene TRBV20-1; D is undetermined. There are 12 residues in the CDR3. The V end was cut by 4 bases, the J end by 4 bases, with 10 bases between. Germline values: CDR1 DFQATT, CDR2 SNEGSKA (reference sequence). The CDR3 nucleotides are TGCAGTGCTAATTACGGAGTCACTGAAGCTTTCTTT. It is translated as CSANYGVTEAFF.

V is TRBV5-1 and J is TRBJ2-5; TRBD2 might be the D (6 bases). Germline V CDR1 and CDR2: SGHRS, YFSETQ. The CDR3 sequence is 14 residues long. Trimming left V 4 bases short and J 1 base short, with 11 bases between. Here the CDR3 DNA reads TGCGCCAGCAGCAACGGGGGTTCCCAAGAGACCCAGTACTTC. Encoded protein: CASSNGGSQETQYF. Full variable domain (missing parts from reference TRBV5-1 and TRBJ2-5): KAGVTQTPRYLIKTRGQQVTLSCSPISGHRSVSWYQQTPGQGLQFLFEYFSETQRNKGNFPGRFSGRQFSNSRSEMNVSTLELGDSALYLCASSNGGSQETQYFGPGTRLLVL.

This clonotype has just a few counts. The V gene is TRBV6-1, the J gene TRBJ1-1; D is possibly TRBD1 (5 bases). The germline V gene has CDR1 MNHNS and CDR2 SASEGT. The CDR3 covers 15 residues. Trimming took 6 bases from V and 5 from J, leaving 19 bases between them. The CDR3 reads CASSLNGGGGTEAFF. The DNA for the CDR3 is TGTGCCAGCAGCCTTAATGGGGGGGGTGGGACTGAAGCTTTCTTT.

The CDR3 region has the DNA TGTGCCAGCAGCTTAGGCCGGGGCCCAACCTACGAGCAGTACTTC. It is translated as CASSLGRGPTYEQYF. This chain connects TRBV7-2 to TRBJ2-7; D tentatively fits TRBD1 or TRBD2 (5 bases each). Between the trimmed V and J ends, which lost 1 base and 2 bases, there was a span of 12 bases. The CDR3 totals 15 residues. Looked up from germline, CDR1 is SGHTA and CDR2 is FQGNSA.

The table lists this clonotype with a few counts. The rearrangement uses TRBV9 and TRBJ2-1, with TRBD2 as a possible D gene (7 bases). This CDR3 is built from 16 residues. Germline CDR1 SGDLS, CDR2 YYNGEE. Deletions cut 3 bases from V and 3 bases from J, with 16 bases between. In DNA form, the CDR3 reads TGTGCCAGCAGCGCGGCTAGCGGAGGGGGCTACAATGAGCAGTTCTTC. Its translation is CASSAASGGGYNEQFF.

The table lists this clonotype with a few counts. The V gene is TRBV19, the J gene TRBJ2-7; 8 bases match TRBD1. Germline CDR1 LNHDA, CDR2 SQIVND (reference sequence). The CDR3 has 13 amino acids. The trim removed 4 bases at V and 6 bases at J, leaving 5 bases unmatched. CDR3 bases: TGTGCCAGTAGTACAGGGGGCTTCCTCGAGCAGTACTTC. Its translation: CASSTGGFLEQYF.

This clonotype was counted a few times. The gene calls are TRBV7-9 and TRBJ1-4, with 8 bases lining up with TRBD1. The CDR3 extends over 13 amino acids. J was trimmed by 10 bases and V by 2 bases; bases with no gene match: 3. Germline V gene data show CDR1 as SEHNR and CDR2 as FQNEAQ (reference sequence). The CDR3 region is CASSLTRGPKLFF. CDR3 nucleotide sequence: TGTGCCAGCAGCTTAACCAGGGGGCCAAAACTGTTTTTT.

The chain has TRBV9 and TRBJ1-2; D gene unclear. V shed 0 bases and J shed 8 bases, with 8 bases lying between them. The germline V gene encodes CDR1 SGDLS and CDR2 YYNGEE. The CDR3 loop spans 12 amino acids. CDR3 nucleotides: TGTGCCAGCAGCGTAGTCTCCAGGGGCTACACCTTC. This translates into CASSVVSRGYTF.

The V gene is TRBV5-1, the J gene TRBJ2-7, with a possible D match to TRBD2 (7 bases). The germline CDR1 and CDR2 sequences are SGHRS and YFSETQ. This CDR3 has 15 amino acids. The V gene lost 4 bases and the J gene lost 6 bases, with 20 bases spanning the gap. The CDR3 DNA is TGCGCCAGCAGCCCACTCGGGCCGGGGGGCGGCGAGCAGTACTTC. Its protein is CASSPLGPGGGEQYF. The entire variable domain, with the rest obtained from reference TRBV5-1 and TRBJ2-7, is as follows: KAGVTQTPRYLIKTRGQQVTLSCSPISGHRSVSWYQQTPGQGLQFLFEYFSETQRNKGNFPGRFSGRQFSNSRSEMNVSTLELGDSALYLCASSPLGPGGGEQYFGPGTRLTVT.

This clonotype has only a few counts. V usage is TRBV6-1 and J usage is TRBJ2-1; D is possibly TRBD2 (6 bases). This CDR3 comprises 15 residues. Germline CDR1 and CDR2: MNHNS and SASEGT. V dropped 7 bases and J dropped 8 bases, with 21 bases sitting between them. CDR3 sequence (DNA): TGTGCCAGCAACTTAAGGAGGTCTGGGGGGTATGAGCAGTTCTTC. Translated: CASNLRRSGGYEQFF.

This clonotype was seen many times. The rearrangement joins TRBV20-1 to TRBJ2-3; no reliable D call. Germline V CDR1 and CDR2: DFQATT, SNEGSKA (reference sequence). This CDR3 has 13 amino acids. V lost 2 bases and J 0 bases, leaving 6 bases between the germline ends. The CDR3 DNA reads TGCAGTGCTAGATCTACAAGCACAGATACGCAGTATTTT. It specifies CSARSTSTDTQYF.

This clonotype has ten or more counts. The rearrangement links TRBV5-1 to TRBJ1-1, with 9 bases lining up with TRBD1. CDR1 is SGHRS, CDR2 YFSETQ, per germline. The length of the CDR3 is 15 residues. V was pared by 3 bases and J by 0 bases, with 3 bases of the junction left unmatched. CDR3 protein: CASSWNRGLNTEAFF. In nucleotides, the CDR3 is TGCGCCAGCAGCTGGAACAGGGGGCTGAACACTGAAGCTTTCTTT. Drawing the rest from reference TRBV5-1 and TRBJ1-1, the complete variable domain is KAGVTQTPRYLIKTRGQQVTLSCSPISGHRSVSWYQQTPGQGLQFLFEYFSETQRNKGNFPGRFSGRQFSNSRSEMNVSTLELGDSALYLCASSWNRGLNTEAFFGQGTRLTVV.

This clonotype was detected only a few times. The chain is built from TRBV18 and TRBJ2-7; D gene ambiguous. The germline V and J ends were trimmed by 4 bases and 4 bases, with 8 bases remaining between them. This CDR3 contains 12 residues. CDR1 is KGHSH and CDR2 is LQKENI in the germline V gene. Here the CDR3 reads CASSLARYEQYF. The CDR3 bases are TGTGCCAGCTCACTTGCCAGATACGAGCAGTACTTC.

This clonotype has more than one count but fewer than ten. This rearrangement joins TRBV5-1 to TRBJ2-2; the D call may be TRBD1 or TRBD2 (5 bases each). The CDR3 has 15 amino acids. Trimming stripped 1 base from V and 4 bases from J, with 11 bases between. The germline V gene encodes CDR1 SGHRS and CDR2 YFSETQ. This chain's CDR3 is CASSLLGTGTGELFF. CDR3 nucleotide sequence: TGCGCCAGCAGCTTGTTAGGGACGGGCACCGGGGAGCTGTTTTTT.

The V gene is TRBV6-1, the J gene TRBJ1-2; tentative D call: TRBD1 (5 bases). Per germline, CDR1 MNHNS and CDR2 SASEGT. V lost 2 bases and J lost 7, with 11 bases in between. The CDR3 extends over 13 amino acids. The chain's CDR3 is CASSEQQGSGYTF. The CDR3 DNA reads as TGTGCCAGCAGTGAACAGCAGGGTAGTGGCTACACCTTC.

V is TRBV5-6 and J is TRBJ2-1; D call uncertain. The germline CDR1 and CDR2 sequences are SGHDT and YYEEEE. V lost 3 bases and J 6 bases, leaving 7 bases between the germline ends. This CDR3 is 12 amino acids long. The CDR3 bases are TGTGCCAGCAGCTGGACCTTCAATGAGCAGTTCTTC. Protein sequence: CASSWTFNEQFF.

This rearrangement joins TRBV6-5 to TRBJ2-7; D unresolved. The CDR3 totals 14 residues. Germline V gene lookup returns CDR1 MNHEY and CDR2 SVGAGI. With 3 bases removed from V and 0 bases from J, the gap between germline ends came to 9 bases. The CDR3 DNA is TGTGCCAGCAGTTATAATGAATACTCCTACGAGCAGTACTTC. Translation: CASSYNEYSYEQYF.

Only a few counts were recorded for this clonotype. V and J are TRBV11-2 and TRBJ1-2, with 7 bases identical to TRBD1. CDR3 size: 16 residues. V shed 3 bases and J 5 bases; nucleotides not matched to a gene: 12. Germline CDR1 reads SGHAT; CDR2 reads FQNNGV. This CDR3 reads CASSFLNTGAGYGYTF. The CDR3 DNA reads TGTGCCAGCAGCTTCCTCAATACAGGGGCCGGTTATGGCTACACCTTC.